The sequence of this TCR beta chain was determined in a study of T cell responses to AZD1222 COVID-19 vaccine. Background on the study: Doses given second, at about 4 or about 12 weeks, were pooled.

About this clone itself: As yet, its antigen is unknown.

Germline V CDR1 and CDR2: SGHNT, YYREEE (reference sequence). This CDR3 region has 15 residues. Trimming took 4 bases from V and 2 from J, leaving 13 bases between them. General study findings and limits: There were repertoire samples only from the period after the peak T cell response. Close to half of spike-specific TCRs reportedly recognize unmutated variant regions. Spike was spanned by vaccine-associated CD4 TCRs, which were dominant at 160-218 and 743-854.

Using immunoSEQ multiplex PCR, the repertoire was profiled, and TCRdb retains in-frame clones only, with some absent. Among 80,000 or so clones listed, more than 85% were seen once. The chain joins TRBV5-4 to TRBJ2-1; D is unclear. The sequencing used peripheral blood, collected on day 0 of AZD1222 vaccination. The clonotype was recovered from an adult in good health. The chain's CDR3 is CASSAPRTAYNEQFF. DNA of the CDR3: TGTGCCAGCAGCGCTCCTAGAACGGCCTACAATGAGCAGTTCTTC.